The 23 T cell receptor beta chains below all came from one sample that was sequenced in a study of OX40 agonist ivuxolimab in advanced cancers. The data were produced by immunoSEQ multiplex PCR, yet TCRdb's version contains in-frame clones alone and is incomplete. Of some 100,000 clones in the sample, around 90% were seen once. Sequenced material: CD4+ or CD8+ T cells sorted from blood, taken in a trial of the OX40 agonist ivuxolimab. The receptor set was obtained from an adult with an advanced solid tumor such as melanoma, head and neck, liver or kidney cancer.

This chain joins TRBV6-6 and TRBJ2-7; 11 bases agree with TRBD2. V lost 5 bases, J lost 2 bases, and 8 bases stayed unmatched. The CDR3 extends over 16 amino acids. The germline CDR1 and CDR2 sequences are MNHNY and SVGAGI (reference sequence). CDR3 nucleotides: TGTGCCAGCAGTCTCACAACTAGCGGGGGTACCTACGAGCAGTACTTC. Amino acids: CASSLTTSGGTYEQYF.

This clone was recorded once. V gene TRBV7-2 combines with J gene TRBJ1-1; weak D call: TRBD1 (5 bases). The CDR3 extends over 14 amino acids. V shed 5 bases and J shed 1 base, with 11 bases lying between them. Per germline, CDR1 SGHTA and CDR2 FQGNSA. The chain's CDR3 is CASSPPTGNTEAFF. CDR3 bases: TGTGCCAGCAGCCCACCTACAGGGAACACTGAAGCTTTCTTT. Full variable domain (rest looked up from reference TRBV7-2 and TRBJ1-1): GAGVSQSPSNKVTEKGKDVELRCDPISGHTALYWYRQSLGQGLEFLIYFQGNSAPDKSGLPSDRFSAERTGGSVSTLTIQRTQQEDSAVYLCASSPPTGNTEAFFGQGTRLTVV.

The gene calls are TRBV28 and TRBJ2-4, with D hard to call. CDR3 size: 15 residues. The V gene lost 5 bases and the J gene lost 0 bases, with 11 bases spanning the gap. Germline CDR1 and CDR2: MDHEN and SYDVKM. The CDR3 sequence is CASSPFVVAKNIQYF. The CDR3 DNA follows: TGTGCCAGCAGTCCGTTCGTAGTAGCCAAAAACATTCAGTACTTC.

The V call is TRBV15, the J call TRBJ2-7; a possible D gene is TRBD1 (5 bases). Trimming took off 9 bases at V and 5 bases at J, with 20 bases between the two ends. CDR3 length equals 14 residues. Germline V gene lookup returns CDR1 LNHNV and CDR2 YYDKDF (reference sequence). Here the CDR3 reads CATGQGRFLHEQYF. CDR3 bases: TGTGCCACGGGGCAAGGCCGCTTTCTCCACGAGCAGTACTTC.

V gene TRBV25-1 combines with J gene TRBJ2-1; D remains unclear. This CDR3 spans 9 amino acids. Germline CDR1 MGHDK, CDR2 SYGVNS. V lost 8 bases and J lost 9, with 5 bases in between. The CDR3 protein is CASWTEQFF. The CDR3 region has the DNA TGTGCCAGCTGGACTGAGCAGTTCTTC.

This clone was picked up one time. CDR3 nucleotide sequence: TGTGCCAGCAGTATCGACAGCTCTAATGAAAAACTGTTTTTT. Protein product: CASSIDSSNEKLFF. V is TRBV6-6 and J is TRBJ1-4; tentative D call: TRBD1 (5 bases). The CDR3 length is 14 residues. V shed 5 bases and J shed 3 bases, with 10 bases lying between them. Germline V CDR1 and CDR2: MNHNY, SVGAGI (reference sequence).

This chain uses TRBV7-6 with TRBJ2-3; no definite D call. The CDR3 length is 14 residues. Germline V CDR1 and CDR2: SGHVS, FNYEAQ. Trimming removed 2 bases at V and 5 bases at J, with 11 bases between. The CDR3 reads CASSLRSTVDTQYF. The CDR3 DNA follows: TGTGCCAGCAGCTTAAGGTCTACCGTAGATACGCAGTATTTT. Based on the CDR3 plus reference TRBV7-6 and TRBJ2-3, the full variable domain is GAGVSQSPRYKVTKRGQDVALRCDPISGHVSLYWYRQALGQGPEFLTYFNYEAQQDKSGLPNDRFSAERPEGSISTLTIQRTEQRDSAMYRCASSLRSTVDTQYFGPGTRLTVL.

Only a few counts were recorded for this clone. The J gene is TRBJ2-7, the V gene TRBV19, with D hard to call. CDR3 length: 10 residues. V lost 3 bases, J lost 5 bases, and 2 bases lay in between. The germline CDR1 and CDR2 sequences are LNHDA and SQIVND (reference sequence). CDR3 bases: TGTGCCAGTAGTATCCACGAGCAGTACTTC. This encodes CASSIHEQYF. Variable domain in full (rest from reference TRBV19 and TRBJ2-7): DGGITQSPKYLFRKEGQNVTLSCEQNLNHDAMYWYRQDPGQGLRLIYYSQIVNDFQKGDIAEGYSVSREKKESFPLTVTSAQKNPTAFYLCASSIHEQYFGPGTRLTVT.

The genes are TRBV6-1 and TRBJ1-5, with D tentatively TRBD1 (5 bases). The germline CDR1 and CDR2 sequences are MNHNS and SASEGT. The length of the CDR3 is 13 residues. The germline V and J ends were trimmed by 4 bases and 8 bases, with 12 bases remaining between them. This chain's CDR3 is CASSVTVREPQHF. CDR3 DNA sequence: TGTGCCAGCAGTGTGACAGTCCGGGAGCCCCAGCATTTT.

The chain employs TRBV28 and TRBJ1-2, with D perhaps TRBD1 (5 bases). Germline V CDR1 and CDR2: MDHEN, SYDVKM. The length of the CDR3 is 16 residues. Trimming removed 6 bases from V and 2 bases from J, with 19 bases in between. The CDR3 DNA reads TGTGCCAGCAGCTTCTCCTCTAGGGGCGCAAACTATGGCTACACCTTC. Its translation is CASSFSSRGANYGYTF.

The CDR3 sequence is CAWSVGGDRSSPLHF. The CDR3 nucleotides read TGTGCCTGGAGCGTAGGGGGGGACAGAAGCTCACCCCTCCACTTT. The J gene is TRBJ1-6, the V gene TRBV30; TRBD1 matches 7 bases. Germline trimming cut 3 bases from V and 10 bases from J; bases unmatched to any gene: 12. Germline CDR1 and CDR2: GTSNPN and SVGIG (reference sequence). This CDR3 contains 15 residues.

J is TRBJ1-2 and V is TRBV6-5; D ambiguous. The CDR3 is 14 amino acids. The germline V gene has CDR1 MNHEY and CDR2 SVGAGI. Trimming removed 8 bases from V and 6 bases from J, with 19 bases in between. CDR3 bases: TGTGCCAGCTCATTATCTGGGCAAAGGGATGGCTACACCTTC. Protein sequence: CASSLSGQRDGYTF.

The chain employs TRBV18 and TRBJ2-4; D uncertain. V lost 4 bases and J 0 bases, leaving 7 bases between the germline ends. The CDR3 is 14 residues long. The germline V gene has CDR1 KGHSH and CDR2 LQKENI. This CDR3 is CASSRVLAKNIQYF. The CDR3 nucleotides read TGTGCCAGCTCACGGGTCCTAGCCAAAAACATTCAGTACTTC.

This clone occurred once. The CDR3 region is CASSLGKASNYGYTF. The DNA of the CDR3 is TGTGCCAGCAGCTTAGGAAAAGCCTCTAACTATGGCTACACCTTC. The rearrangement links TRBV7-2 to TRBJ1-2; D gene unclear. The CDR3 sequence is 15 residues long. The V and J ends lost 1 base and 0 bases respectively, with 9 bases between them. The germline gives CDR1 SGHTA, CDR2 FQGNSA. Supplemented by reference TRBV7-2 and TRBJ1-2, the full variable domain reads GAGVSQSPSNKVTEKGKDVELRCDPISGHTALYWYRQSLGQGLEFLIYFQGNSAPDKSGLPSDRFSAERTGGSVSTLTIQRTQQEDSAVYLCASSLGKASNYGYTFGSGTRLTVV.

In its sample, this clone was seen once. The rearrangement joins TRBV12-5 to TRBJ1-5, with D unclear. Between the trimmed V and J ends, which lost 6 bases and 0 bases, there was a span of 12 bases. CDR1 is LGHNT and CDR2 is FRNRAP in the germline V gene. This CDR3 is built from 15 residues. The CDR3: CASGQKLYSNQPQHF. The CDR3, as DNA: TGTGCTAGTGGCCAAAAACTCTATAGCAATCAGCCCCAGCATTTT.

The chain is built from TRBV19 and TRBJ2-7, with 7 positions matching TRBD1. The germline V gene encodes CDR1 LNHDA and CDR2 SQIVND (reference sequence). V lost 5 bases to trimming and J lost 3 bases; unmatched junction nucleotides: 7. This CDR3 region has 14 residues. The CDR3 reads CASSAWGQNYEQYF. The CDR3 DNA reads TGTGCCAGTAGTGCGTGGGGACAGAACTACGAGCAGTACTTC.

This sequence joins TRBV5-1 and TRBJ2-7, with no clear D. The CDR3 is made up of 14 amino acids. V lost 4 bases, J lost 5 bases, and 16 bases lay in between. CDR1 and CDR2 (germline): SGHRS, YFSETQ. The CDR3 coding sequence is TGCGCCAGCAGCCATGACCGCTTTAGAAACGAGCAGTACTTC. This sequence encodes CASSHDRFRNEQYF.

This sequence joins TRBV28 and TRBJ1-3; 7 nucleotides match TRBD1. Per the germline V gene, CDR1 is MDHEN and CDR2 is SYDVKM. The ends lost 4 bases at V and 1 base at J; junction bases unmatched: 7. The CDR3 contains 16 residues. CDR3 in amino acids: CASSSSGQPSGNTIYF. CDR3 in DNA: TGTGCCAGCAGTTCCTCGGGACAGCCTTCTGGAAACACCATATATTTT.

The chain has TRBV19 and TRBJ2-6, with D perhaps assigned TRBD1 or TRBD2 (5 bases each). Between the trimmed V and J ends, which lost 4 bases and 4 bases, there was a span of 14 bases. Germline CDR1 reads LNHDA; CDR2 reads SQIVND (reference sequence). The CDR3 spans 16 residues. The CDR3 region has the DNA TGTGCCAGTAGTACGGGACGTCTGGCCGGGGCCAACGTCCTGACTTTC. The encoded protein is CASSTGRLAGANVLTF.

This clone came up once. For the CDR3, the DNA is TGTGCTAGTGGTTCGGACAGGGGGTATGAGCAGTTCTTC. Residues: CASGSDRGYEQFF. The chain is built from TRBV12-5 and TRBJ2-1; 10 nucleotides line up with TRBD1. The CDR3 length is 13 residues. V shed 4 bases, J shed 8 bases, and the junction held 2 bases outside the gene matches. Germline V gene sequence: CDR1 LGHNT, CDR2 FRNRAP.

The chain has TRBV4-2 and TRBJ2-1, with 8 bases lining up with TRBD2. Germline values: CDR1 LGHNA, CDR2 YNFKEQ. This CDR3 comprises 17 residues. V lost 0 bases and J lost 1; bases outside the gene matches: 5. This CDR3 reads CASSQEGSGASYNEQFF. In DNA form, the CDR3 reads TGTGCCAGCAGCCAAGAGGGTAGCGGGGCGTCCTACAATGAGCAGTTCTTC.

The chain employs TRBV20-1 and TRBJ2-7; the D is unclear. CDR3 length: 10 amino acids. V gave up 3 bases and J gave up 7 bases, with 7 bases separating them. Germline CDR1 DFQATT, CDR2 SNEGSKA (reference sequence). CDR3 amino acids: CSARVGEQYF. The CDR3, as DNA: TGCAGTGCTAGGGTGGGGGAGCAGTACTTC.

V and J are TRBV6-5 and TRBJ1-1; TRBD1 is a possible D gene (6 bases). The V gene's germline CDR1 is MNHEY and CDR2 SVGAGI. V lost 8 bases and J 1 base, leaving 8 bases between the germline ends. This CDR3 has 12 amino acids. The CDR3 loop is CASGQTNTEAFF. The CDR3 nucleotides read TGTGCCAGCGGACAGACGAACACTGAAGCTTTCTTT.